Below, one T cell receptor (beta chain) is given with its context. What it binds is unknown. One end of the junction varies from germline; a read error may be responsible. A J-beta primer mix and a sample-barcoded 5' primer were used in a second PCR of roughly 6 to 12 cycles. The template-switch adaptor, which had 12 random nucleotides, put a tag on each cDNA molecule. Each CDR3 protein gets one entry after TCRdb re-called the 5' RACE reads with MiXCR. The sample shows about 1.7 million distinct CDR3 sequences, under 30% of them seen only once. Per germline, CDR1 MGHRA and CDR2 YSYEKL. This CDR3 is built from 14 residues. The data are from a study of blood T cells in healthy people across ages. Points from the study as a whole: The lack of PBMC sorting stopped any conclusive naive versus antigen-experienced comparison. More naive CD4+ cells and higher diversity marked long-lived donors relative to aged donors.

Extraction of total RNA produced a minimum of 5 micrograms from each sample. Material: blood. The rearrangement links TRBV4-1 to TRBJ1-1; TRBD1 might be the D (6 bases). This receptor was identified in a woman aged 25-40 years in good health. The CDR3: CAGSQEGRGTEAFF. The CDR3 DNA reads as TGCGCCGGCAGCCAAGAAGGAAGGGGGACTGAAGCTTTCTTT.